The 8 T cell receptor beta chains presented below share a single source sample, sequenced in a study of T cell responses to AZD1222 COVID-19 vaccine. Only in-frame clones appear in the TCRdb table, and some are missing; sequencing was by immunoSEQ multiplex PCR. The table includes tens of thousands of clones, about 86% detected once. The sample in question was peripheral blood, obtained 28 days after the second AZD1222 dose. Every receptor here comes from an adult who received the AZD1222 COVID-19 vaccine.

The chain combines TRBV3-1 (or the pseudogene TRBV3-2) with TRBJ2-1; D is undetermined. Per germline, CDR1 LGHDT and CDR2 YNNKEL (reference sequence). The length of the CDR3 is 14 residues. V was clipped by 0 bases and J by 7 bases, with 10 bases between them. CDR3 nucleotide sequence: TGTGCCAGCAGCCAAGAGGATATAGGAAATGAGCAGTTCTTC. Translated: CASSQEDIGNEQFF.

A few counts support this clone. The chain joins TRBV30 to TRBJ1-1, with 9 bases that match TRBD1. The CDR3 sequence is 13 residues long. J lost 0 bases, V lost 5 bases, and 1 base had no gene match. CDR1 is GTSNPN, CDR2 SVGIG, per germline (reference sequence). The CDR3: CAWGTGMNTEAFF. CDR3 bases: TGTGCCTGGGGGACAGGGATGAACACTGAAGCTTTCTTT.

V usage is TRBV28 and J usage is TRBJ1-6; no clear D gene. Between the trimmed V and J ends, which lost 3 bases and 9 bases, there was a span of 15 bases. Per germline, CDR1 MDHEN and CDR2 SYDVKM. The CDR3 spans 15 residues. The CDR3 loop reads CASSLAGRLSSPLHF. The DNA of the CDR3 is TGTGCCAGCAGTTTGGCGGGCAGATTAAGTTCACCCCTCCACTTT.

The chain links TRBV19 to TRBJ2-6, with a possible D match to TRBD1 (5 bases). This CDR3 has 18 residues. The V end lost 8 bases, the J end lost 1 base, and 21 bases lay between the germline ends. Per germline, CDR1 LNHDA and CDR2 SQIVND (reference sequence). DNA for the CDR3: TGTGCCAGTCGGCCTACAGGAAGGTCTATTTCTGGGGCCAACGTCCTGACTTTC. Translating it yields CASRPTGRSISGANVLTF.

The DNA of the CDR3 is TGTGCCAGTAGGCGAGTGGGCACTGAAGCTTTCTTT. Translated, it gives CASRRVGTEAFF. V and J are TRBV19 and TRBJ1-1, with unresolved D. This CDR3 has 12 residues. V lost 6 bases and J lost 4, with 9 bases in between. CDR1 and CDR2 from the germline V gene are LNHDA and SQIVND (reference sequence). The full variable domain, with the rest looked up from reference TRBV19 and TRBJ1-1, is DGGITQSPKYLFRKEGQNVTLSCEQNLNHDAMYWYRQDPGQGLRLIYYSQIVNDFQKGDIAEGYSVSREKKESFPLTVTSAQKNPTAFYLCASRRVGTEAFFGQGTRLTVV.

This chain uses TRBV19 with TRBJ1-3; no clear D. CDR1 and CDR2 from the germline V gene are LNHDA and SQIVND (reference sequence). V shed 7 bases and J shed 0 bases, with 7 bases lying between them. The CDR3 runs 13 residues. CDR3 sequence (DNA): TGTGCCAGTATGACCCTCTCTGGAAACACCATATATTTT. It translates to CASMTLSGNTIYF.

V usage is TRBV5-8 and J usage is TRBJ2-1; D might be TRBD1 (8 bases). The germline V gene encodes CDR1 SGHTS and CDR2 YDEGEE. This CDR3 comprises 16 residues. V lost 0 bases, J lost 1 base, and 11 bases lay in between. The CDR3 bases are TGTGCCAGCAGCTTGGAACAGGGGGGGTCCTACAATGAGCAGTTCTTC. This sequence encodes CASSLEQGGSYNEQFF.

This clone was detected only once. CDR3 coding DNA: TGTGCCAGCAGTGGGGGAGGGTCCTACGAGCAGTACTTC. This translates into CASSGGGSYEQYF. The rearrangement uses TRBV28 and TRBJ2-7, with 7 bases matching TRBD2. The V and J ends lost 5 bases and 1 base, in that order; junction bases with no gene match: 2. Germline CDR1 MDHEN, CDR2 SYDVKM. The CDR3 loop spans 13 amino acids.